The clone carrying this T cell receptor (beta chain) has only a few counts. The CDR3 sequence is 12 residues long. V was shortened by 5 bases and J by 15 bases, with 17 bases between the two germline ends. Germline V gene sequence: CDR1 MGHDK, CDR2 SYGVNS. Isolated PBMCs totaled at least 6.5 million in each sample. This specimen comes from a study of blood T cells in healthy people across ages. Sample-barcoded 5' priming and a J-beta primer mix drove a second PCR of 7 to 11 cycles. Any given sample supplied a minimum of 2.5 million CDR3-containing paired-end reads. TCRdb itself ran the 5' RACE reads through MiXCR, one entry per CDR3 protein. This table has fewer than 1.5 million distinct CDR3 sequences, roughly 45% appearing once.

The origin of this receptor is a woman in her late teens or twenties in good health. The chain is built from TRBV25-1 and TRBJ2-1; D gene unclear. Sequencing was carried out using blood. The CDR3 region has the DNA TGTGCCAGCAGTAAGACTCCTCCTTTTGCGTTCTTC. Its translation is CASSKTPPFAFF. The full variable domain, with the rest looked up from reference TRBV25-1 and TRBJ2-1, is EADIYQTPRYLVIGTGKKITLECSQTMGHDKMYWYQQDPGMELHLIHYSYGVNSTEKGDLSSESTVSRIRTEHFPLTLESARPSHTSQYLCASSKTPPFAFFGPGTRLTVL.